Listed below are T cell receptor beta chains from one sample, sequenced in a study of blood T cell repertoires in COVID-19. Using immunoSEQ multiplex PCR, the repertoire was profiled, and TCRdb retains in-frame clones only, with some absent. Among fewer than 250,000 clones listed, 75% to 85% were seen once. Sequences were obtained from peripheral blood. The origin of the receptors is a woman between 65 and 79 years old with acute or convalescent COVID-19. Each CDR3 is given with its conserved first and last residue. Each record gives: V gene, clone size, D gene, J gene, CDR3 DNA, CDR3 protein. A D gene is named only where the DNA matches it firmly. Some rows mark clone size as missing; the rest say once, few, many or name a class of expanded clone.

TRBV6-5	-	-	TRBJ1-2	TGTGCCAGCAGTTACTCGTCCACAGGGCGAGGCTACACCTTC	CASSYSSTGRGYTF
TRBV19	-	-	TRBJ1-2	TGTGCCAGTAGTCCTGTAGGCAGGGGAAGCTATGGCTACACCTTC	CASSPVGRGSYGYTF
TRBV5-5	-	-	TRBJ2-5	TGTGCCAGCAGCCTCCAGGTCGGAGGAGAGACCCAGTACTTC	CASSLQVGGETQYF
TRBV18	-	-	TRBJ2-1	TGTGCCAGCTCACCACGGTTGGCGGACAACAATGAGCAGTTCTTC	CASSPRLADNNEQFF
TRBV2	-	-	TRBJ2-5	TGTGCCAGCAGTCTTCAAGAGACCCAGTACTTC	CASSLQETQYF
TRBV9	-	-	TRBJ2-3	TGTGCCAGCAGCGTAGAGGTAGCTTATTCGGATACGCAGTATTTT	CASSVEVAYSDTQYF
TRBV7-7	-	TRBD2	TRBJ2-7	TGTGCTAGCAGCCCGACTAGCGGGGGCCCCTACGAGCAGTACTTC	CASSPTSGGPYEQYF
TRBV24-1	-	TRBD1	TRBJ2-2	TGTGCCACCAGTGATTTGAGGGCAGGGGGCATCGGGGAGCTGTTTTTT	CATSDLRAGGIGELFF
TRBV11-3	-	-	TRBJ2-3	TGTGCCAGCAGCTTAGGGTTGCGGGGCCAGTTAGATACGCAGTATTTT	CASSLGLRGQLDTQYF
TRBV7-8	-	TRBD1	TRBJ1-2	TGTGCCAGCAGCTGGACAGGGTCGGGCTATGGCTACACCTTC	CASSWTGSGYGYTF
TRBV30	-	TRBD1	TRBJ2-7	TGTGCCTGGAGTGGCGGAACAGGGGGCAAAAGCTCCTACGAGCAGTACTTC	CAWSGGTGGKSSYEQYF
TRBV5-4	-	TRBD1	TRBJ1-3	TGTGCCAGCAGCAATATGGACAGGGCCGGAAACACCATATATTTT	CASSNMDRAGNTIYF
TRBV5-1	-	-	TRBJ1-6	TGCGCCAGCAGCGACTCACAGGGATATAATTCACCCCTCCACTTT	CASSDSQGYNSPLHF
TRBV10-2	-	TRBD2	TRBJ2-7	TGCGCCAGCAGGGGGACTAGCGGGGGGTTATCCTCCTACGAGCAGTACTTC	CASRGTSGGLSSYEQYF
TRBV19	few	-	TRBJ1-6	TGTGCCAGTAGTCCCCCAGCAGCGAGCTCCTATAATTCACCCCTCCACTTT	CASSPPAASSYNSPLHF
TRBV10-1	few	TRBD2	TRBJ2-3	TGCGCCAGCAGTGAGTCGCTAGCGGGGAAGAATACGCAGTATTTT	CASSESLAGKNTQYF
TRBV30	-	-	TRBJ2-7	TGTGCCTGGAGTCCTGGCCTCTCCCCCGAGCAGTACTTC	CAWSPGLSPEQYF
TRBV9	-	TRBD1	TRBJ1-1	TGTGCCAGCAGCGAGGGCGGGACAGGGAGTTTGGTGAGGTTTGGCACTGAAGCTTTCTTT	CASSEGGTGSLVRFGTEAFF
TRBV4-3	-	-	TRBJ1-3	TGCGCCAGCAGCCAAGATTTGTCCGGGACTGGAAACACCATATATTTT	CASSQDLSGTGNTIYF
TRBV19	-	TRBD1	TRBJ1-5	TGTGCCAGCTATCCCGGGACAGGGGTCTCGGGCAATCAGCCCCAGCATTTT	CASYPGTGVSGNQPQHF
TRBV3-1/TRBV3-2	-	-	TRBJ2-3	TGTGCCAGCAGCCTCGTCACAGATACGCAGTATTTT	CASSLVTDTQYF
TRBV29-1	-	TRBD1	TRBJ1-1	TGCAGCGTTTTTACCGGGACAGTTCTGAACACTGAAGCTTTCTTT	CSVFTGTVLNTEAFF
TRBV3-1/TRBV3-2	-	-	TRBJ2-5	TGTGCCAGCAGCCAAGGAGGCACCCAACAAGAGACCCAGTACTTC	CASSQGGTQQETQYF
TRBV12-3/TRBV12-4	-	-	TRBJ2-1	TGTGCCAGCAGTCTCCTTGTGTATGAGCAGTTCTTC	CASSLLVYEQFF
TRBV28	-	-	TRBJ1-2	TGTGCCAGCAGTTTACCAGGGTATGACTACACCTTC	CASSLPGYDYTF
TRBV11-3	-	TRBD1	TRBJ1-1	TGTGCCAGCAGCCCCGGACAGGGAGGTAGGGGCACTGAAGCTTTCTTT	CASSPGQGGRGTEAFF
TRBV5-1	-	-	TRBJ1-5	TGCGCCAGCAGCGAGGGAGCGAGCAATCAGCCCCAGCATTTT	CASSEGASNQPQHF
TRBV7-2	-	TRBD2	TRBJ2-5	TGTGCCAGCAGCTCGGGGGGGGCGGGAGAGACCCAGTACTTC	CASSSGGAGETQYF
TRBV2	-	-	TRBJ1-5	TGTGCCAGCAGTGAAGAGCAGGATTTCAATCAGCCCCAGCATTTT	CASSEEQDFNQPQHF
TRBV30	-	TRBD1	TRBJ1-6	TGTGCCTGGAGTAAGGGACAGAGCTCACCCCTCCACTTT	CAWSKGQSSPLHF
TRBV19	once	-	TRBJ1-4	TGTGCCAGTAGTTCGACGACAGGCTTTAATGAAAAACTGTTTTTT	CASSSTTGFNEKLFF
TRBV5-1	-	-	TRBJ2-7	TGCGCCAGCAGCTTCGAATCATGGCTCCGGAGTCCCCCGCAAACCTACGAGCAGTACTTC	CASSFESWLRSPPQTYEQYF
TRBV12-3/TRBV12-4	few	-	TRBJ1-2	TGTGCCAGCGGTGAAGAGGGTGGCGATGGCTACACCTTC	CASGEEGGDGYTF
TRBV27	-	-	TRBJ1-2	TGTGCCAGCAGCCTCGGGTTCGCTAACTATGGCTACACCTTC	CASSLGFANYGYTF
TRBV6-5	-	-	TRBJ2-5	TGTGCCAGCAGTTACGGCAGCGTTTATCAAGAGACCCAGTACTTC	CASSYGSVYQETQYF
TRBV6-2/TRBV6-3	-	TRBD1	TRBJ1-2	TGTGCCAGCAGCCAAAAGCGTAGGACAGGGTATGGCTACACCTTC	CASSQKRRTGYGYTF
TRBV6-5	-	-	TRBJ1-2	TGTGCCAGCAGCCACCCCATAGGAGGGTACGATGGCTACACCTTC	CASSHPIGGYDGYTF
TRBV7-2	-	-	TRBJ1-2	TGTGCCAGCAGCGCCGAACTCGTCGGGGGTGGCTACACCTTC	CASSAELVGGGYTF
TRBV5-6	-	TRBD1	TRBJ1-5	TGTGCCAGCAGCCAGAGGGACAGGGGGATGGCTCAGCCCCAGCATTTT	CASSQRDRGMAQPQHF
TRBV13	-	TRBD1	TRBJ2-2	TGTGCCAGCAGCTCCAAAATGACAGGGGGCACCGGGGAGCTGTTTTTT	CASSSKMTGGTGELFF
TRBV15	-	TRBD1	TRBJ2-3	TGTGCCACCAGCCCCCGGGACAGGGCCACAGATACGCAGTATTTT	CATSPRDRATDTQYF
TRBV28	-	-	TRBJ2-1	TGTGCCACCGCCTACAATGAGCAGTTCTTC	CATAYNEQFF
TRBV7-9	-	TRBD1	TRBJ1-2	TGTGCCAGCGGCGTACAGGGGACTTATGGCTACACCTTC	CASGVQGTYGYTF
TRBV7-2	-	TRBD1	TRBJ1-2	TGTGCCAGCAGCTTAGCTGGGACAGCGTACTATGGCTACACCTTC	CASSLAGTAYYGYTF
TRBV24-1	-	-	TRBJ2-3	TGTGCCACCAGTGAGTTCAGGGGGCGCGGGGGTACGCAGTATTTT	CATSEFRGRGGTQYF
TRBV19	-	-	TRBJ2-2	TGTGCCAGTAGTATGGGGGGGCTGGCCGGGGAGCTGTTTTTT	CASSMGGLAGELFF
TRBV7-2	-	TRBD1	TRBJ1-2	TGTGCCAGCAGCTCACAGGGGGCGGGGTATGGCTACACCTTC	CASSSQGAGYGYTF
TRBV5-1	-	-	TRBJ1-1	TGCGCCAGCAGCTTGTCGACGGCTCCCAGGACTGAAGCTTTCTTT	CASSLSTAPRTEAFF
TRBV4-3	-	TRBD2	TRBJ2-1	TGCGCCAGCAGCCGAGGCGCTAGCGGGGGGGTAAATGAGCAGTTCTTC	CASSRGASGGVNEQFF
TRBV10-2	-	-	TRBJ2-3	TGCGCCAGCAGCCGCGGACAGATAACAGATACGCAGTATTTT	CASSRGQITDTQYF
TRBV19	-	-	TRBJ2-2	TGTGCCAGTAGTCCAGTTGAGGCCGGGGAGCTGTTTTTT	CASSPVEAGELFF
TRBV23-1	-	-	TRBJ2-7	TGCGCCAGCAGTCAATCCGGCAGAACGGGAGAGCAGTACTTC	CASSQSGRTGEQYF
TRBV10-3	-	-	TRBJ1-1	TGTGCCATCAGTGAGTCGGTAGTTGAGGAAGCTTTCTTT	CAISESVVEEAFF
TRBV5-6	once	-	TRBJ1-5	TGTGCCAGCAGCTCCCCAGCCGACAGGCACTTAGGAAAGCCCCAGCATTTT	CASSSPADRHLGKPQHF